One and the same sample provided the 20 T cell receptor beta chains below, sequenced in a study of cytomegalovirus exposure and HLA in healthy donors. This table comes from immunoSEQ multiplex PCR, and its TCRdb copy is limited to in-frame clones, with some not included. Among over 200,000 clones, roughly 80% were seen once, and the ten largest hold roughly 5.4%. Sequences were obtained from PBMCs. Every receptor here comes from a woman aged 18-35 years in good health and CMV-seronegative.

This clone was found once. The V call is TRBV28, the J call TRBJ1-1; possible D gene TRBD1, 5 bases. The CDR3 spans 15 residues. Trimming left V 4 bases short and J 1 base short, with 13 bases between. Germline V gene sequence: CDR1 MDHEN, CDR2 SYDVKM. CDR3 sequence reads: CASSSMGRRNTEAFF. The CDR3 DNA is TGTGCCAGCAGTTCGATGGGGCGAAGGAACACTGAAGCTTTCTTT.

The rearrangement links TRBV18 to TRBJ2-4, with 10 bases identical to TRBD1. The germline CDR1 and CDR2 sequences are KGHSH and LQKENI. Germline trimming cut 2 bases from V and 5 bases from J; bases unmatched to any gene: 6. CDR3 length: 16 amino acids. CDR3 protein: CASSPRTGGGENIQYF. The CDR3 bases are TGTGCCAGCTCACCAAGGACAGGGGGAGGCGAAAACATTCAGTACTTC.

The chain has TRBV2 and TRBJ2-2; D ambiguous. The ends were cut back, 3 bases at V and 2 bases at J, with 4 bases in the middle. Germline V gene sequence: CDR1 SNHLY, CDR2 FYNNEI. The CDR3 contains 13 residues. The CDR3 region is CASSDGNTGELFF. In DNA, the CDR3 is TGTGCCAGCAGTGACGGAAACACCGGGGAGCTGTTTTTT.

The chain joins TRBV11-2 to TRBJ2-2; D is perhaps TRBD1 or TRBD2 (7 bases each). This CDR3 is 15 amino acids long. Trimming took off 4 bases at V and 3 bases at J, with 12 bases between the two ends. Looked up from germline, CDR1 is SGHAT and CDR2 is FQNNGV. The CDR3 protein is CASSSTGRDTGELFF. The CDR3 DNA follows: TGTGCCAGCAGCTCGACAGGGAGGGACACCGGGGAGCTGTTTTTT.

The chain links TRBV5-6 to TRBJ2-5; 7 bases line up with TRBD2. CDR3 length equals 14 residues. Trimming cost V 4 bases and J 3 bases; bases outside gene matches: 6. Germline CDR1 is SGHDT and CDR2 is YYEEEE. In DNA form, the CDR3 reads TGTGCCAGCAGCCCCCCCGGGAGGAAAGAGACCCAGTACTTC. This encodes CASSPPGRKETQYF.

CDR3 in DNA: TGTGCCAGCAGTCAGGCTCTAGGGGGACTGCCCTACGAGCAGTACTTC. This translates into CASSQALGGLPYEQYF. The chain carries TRBV27 and TRBJ2-7; D may be TRBD1 or TRBD2 (6 bases each). The ends were cut back, 5 bases at V and 2 bases at J, with 19 bases in the middle. The CDR3 totals 16 residues. Germline V gene data show CDR1 as MNHEY and CDR2 as SMNVEV (reference sequence).

The CDR3 reads CASRPEVRSNQPQHF. CDR3 bases: TGTGCCAGCAGGCCCGAGGTTCGGAGCAATCAGCCCCAGCATTTT. This chain connects TRBV27 to TRBJ1-5; no reliable D call. The germline gives CDR1 MNHEY, CDR2 SMNVEV (reference sequence). V lost 6 bases and J 1 base, leaving 13 bases between the germline ends. This CDR3 region has 15 residues.

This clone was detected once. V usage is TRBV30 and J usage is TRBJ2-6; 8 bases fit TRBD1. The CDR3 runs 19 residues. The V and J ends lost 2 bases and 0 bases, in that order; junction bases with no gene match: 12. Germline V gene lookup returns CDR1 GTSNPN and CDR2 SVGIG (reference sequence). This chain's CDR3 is CAWSTLTGASISGANVLTF. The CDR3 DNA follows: TGTGCCTGGAGTACCTTGACAGGGGCTTCAATCTCTGGGGCCAACGTCCTGACTTTC.

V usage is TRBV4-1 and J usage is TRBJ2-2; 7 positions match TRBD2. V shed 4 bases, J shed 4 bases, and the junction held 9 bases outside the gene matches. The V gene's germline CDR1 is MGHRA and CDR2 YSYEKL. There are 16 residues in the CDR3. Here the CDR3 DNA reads TGCGCCAGCAGCCGCGAGGGACTAATCCTCACCGGGGAGCTGTTTTTT. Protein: CASSREGLILTGELFF.

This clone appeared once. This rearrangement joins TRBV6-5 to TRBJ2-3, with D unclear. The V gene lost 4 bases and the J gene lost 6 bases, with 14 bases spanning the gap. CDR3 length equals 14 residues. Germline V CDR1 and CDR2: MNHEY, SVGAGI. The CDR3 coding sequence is TGTGCCAGCAGTTTCGGTGCAACCGTGGATACGCAGTATTTT. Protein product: CASSFGATVDTQYF.

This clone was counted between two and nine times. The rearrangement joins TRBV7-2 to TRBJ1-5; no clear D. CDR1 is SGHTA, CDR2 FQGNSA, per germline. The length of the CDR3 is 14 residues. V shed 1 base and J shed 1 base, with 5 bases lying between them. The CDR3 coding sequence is TGTGCCAGCAGCTTAGATAGCAGCAATCAGCCCCAGCATTTT. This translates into CASSLDSSNQPQHF.

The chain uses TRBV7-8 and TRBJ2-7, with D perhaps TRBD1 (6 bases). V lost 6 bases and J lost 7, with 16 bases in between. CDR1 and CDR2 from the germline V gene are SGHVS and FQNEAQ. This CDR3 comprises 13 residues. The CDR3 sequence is CASRYDRRGEQYF. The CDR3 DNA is TGTGCCAGCAGATACGACAGGCGCGGGGAGCAGTACTTC.

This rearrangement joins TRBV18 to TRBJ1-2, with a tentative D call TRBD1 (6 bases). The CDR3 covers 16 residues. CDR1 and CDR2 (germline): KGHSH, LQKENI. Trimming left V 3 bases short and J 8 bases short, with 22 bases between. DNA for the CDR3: TGTGCCAGCTCACCCAATGCAGTACAGGGAAGAGGAGGCTACACCTTC. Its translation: CASSPNAVQGRGGYTF.

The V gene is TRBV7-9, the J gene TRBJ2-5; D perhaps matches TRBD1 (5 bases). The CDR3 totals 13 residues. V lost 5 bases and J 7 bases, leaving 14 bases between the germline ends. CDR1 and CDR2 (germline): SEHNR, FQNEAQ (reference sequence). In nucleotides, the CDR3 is TGTGCCAGCAGCCCTCGGCAGGGCAGGACCCAGTACTTC. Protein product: CASSPRQGRTQYF.

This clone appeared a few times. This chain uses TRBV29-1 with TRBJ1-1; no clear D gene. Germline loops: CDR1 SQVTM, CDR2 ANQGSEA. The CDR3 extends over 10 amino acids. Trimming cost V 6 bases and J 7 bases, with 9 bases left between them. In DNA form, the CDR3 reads TGCAGCGTGCGTGACGTTGAAGCTTTCTTT. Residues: CSVRDVEAFF.

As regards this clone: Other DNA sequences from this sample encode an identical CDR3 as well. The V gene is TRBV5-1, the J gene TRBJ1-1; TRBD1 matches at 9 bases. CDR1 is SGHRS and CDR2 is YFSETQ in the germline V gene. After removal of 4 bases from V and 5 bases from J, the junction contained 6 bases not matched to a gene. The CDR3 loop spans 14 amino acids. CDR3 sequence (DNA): TGCGCCAGCAGCCGGGGACAGGGAGGTACTGAAGCTTTCTTT. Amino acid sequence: CASSRGQGGTEAFF.

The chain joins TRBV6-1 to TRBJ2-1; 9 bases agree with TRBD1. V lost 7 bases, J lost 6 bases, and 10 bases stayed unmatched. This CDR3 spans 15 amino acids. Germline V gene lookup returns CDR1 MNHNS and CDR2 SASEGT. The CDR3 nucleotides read TGTGCCAGCATTAGAAGGACAGGGGTCGGCAATGAGCAGTTCTTC. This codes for CASIRRTGVGNEQFF.

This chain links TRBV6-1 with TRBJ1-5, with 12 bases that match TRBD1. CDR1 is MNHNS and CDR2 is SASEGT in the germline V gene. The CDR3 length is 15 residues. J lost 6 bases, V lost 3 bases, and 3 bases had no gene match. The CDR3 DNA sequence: TGTGCCAGCAGTGACGGGACAGGGGGCCTTCAGCCCCAGCATTTT. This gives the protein CASSDGTGGLQPQHF.

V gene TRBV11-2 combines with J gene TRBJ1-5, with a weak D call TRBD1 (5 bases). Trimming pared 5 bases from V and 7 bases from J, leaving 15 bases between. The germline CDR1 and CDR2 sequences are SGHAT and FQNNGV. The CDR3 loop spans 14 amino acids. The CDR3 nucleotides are TGTGCCAGCAGCAACGGGGGGAACAACCAGCCCCAGCATTTT. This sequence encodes CASSNGGNNQPQHF.

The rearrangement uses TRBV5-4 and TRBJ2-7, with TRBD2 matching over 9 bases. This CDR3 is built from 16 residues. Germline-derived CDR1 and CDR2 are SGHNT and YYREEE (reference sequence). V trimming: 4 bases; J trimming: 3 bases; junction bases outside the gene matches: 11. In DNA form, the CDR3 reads TGTGCCAGCAGCCCCGGGGGCCTAGCGGGGATCTACGAGCAGTACTTC. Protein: CASSPGGLAGIYEQYF.